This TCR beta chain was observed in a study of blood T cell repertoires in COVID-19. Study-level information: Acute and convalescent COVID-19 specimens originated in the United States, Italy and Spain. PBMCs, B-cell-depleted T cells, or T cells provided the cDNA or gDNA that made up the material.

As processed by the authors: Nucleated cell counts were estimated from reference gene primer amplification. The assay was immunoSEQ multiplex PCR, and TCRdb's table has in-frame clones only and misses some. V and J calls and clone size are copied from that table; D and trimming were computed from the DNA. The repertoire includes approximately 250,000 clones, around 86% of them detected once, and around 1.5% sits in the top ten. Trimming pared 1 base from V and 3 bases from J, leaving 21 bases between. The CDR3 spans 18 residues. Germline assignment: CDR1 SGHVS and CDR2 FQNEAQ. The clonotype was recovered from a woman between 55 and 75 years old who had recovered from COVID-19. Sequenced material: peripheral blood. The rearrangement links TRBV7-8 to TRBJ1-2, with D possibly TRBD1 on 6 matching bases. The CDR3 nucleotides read TGTGCCAGCAGCTTAGGATCGGCAGGGGATAACTTCTACTATGGCTACACCTTC. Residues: CASSLGSAGDNFYYGYTF.